This TCR beta chain is drawn from a study of blood T cells in healthy people across ages. Study context: In model experiments, template switching was able to capture about one barcoded beta molecule for every two T cells that were present. Study results and caveats: Both higher diversity and more naive CD4+ cells marked long-lived donors when set against aged donors.

Regarding this clonotype: Its antigen remains unidentified.

The second PCR ran about 6 to 11 cycles with a sample-barcoded 5' primer and J-beta primers. Every cDNA molecule bore a tag from a template-switch adaptor containing 12 random nucleotides. TCRdb reprocessed the 5' RACE reads via MiXCR and lists one record per CDR3 protein. The sample yields about 800,000 distinct CDR3 sequences, more than 35% seen once. The CDR3 spans 15 residues. Trimming shortened V by 4 bases and J by 2 bases, and 14 bases separated the two germline ends. CDR1 SGHTA and CDR2 FQGNSA come from the germline V gene. The material sequenced was blood. This chain joins TRBV7-2 and TRBJ1-1; D is perhaps TRBD1 (6 bases). This clonotype originated in an elderly man in good health. The CDR3 nucleotides are TGTGCCAGCAGCTCTAGGGGGACGCCCAACACTGAAGCTTTCTTT. Translating gives CASSSRGTPNTEAFF.